This passage covers 17 T cell receptor beta chains from one sample sequenced in a study of tissue T cells after allogeneic stem cell transplantation. Some clones are missing from TCRdb's copy, which holds only in-frame ones; the method was immunoSEQ multiplex PCR. Of 25,000 to 30,000 clones listed, less than 95% are singletons. The sequencing here drew on blood, taken before transplantation. Every receptor here comes from a male donor at least 60 years old who later had graft-versus-host disease after an allogeneic stem cell transplant.

This chain joins TRBV7-3 and TRBJ2-2; 7 nucleotides align to TRBD2. Germline V gene sequence: CDR1 SGHTA, CDR2 FQGTGA. The V segment lost 5 bases and the J segment 2 bases; nucleotides outside the gene matches: 8. The CDR3 spans 16 residues. The DNA of the CDR3 is TGTGCCAGCAGCCCAATGGGACTACCAAACACCGGGGAGCTGTTTTTT. This codes for CASSPMGLPNTGELFF.

The chain recombines TRBV7-2 with TRBJ2-1, with 9 bases lining up with TRBD2. The germline V gene has CDR1 SGHTA and CDR2 FQGNSA. The CDR3 is 15 residues long. The V gene end was trimmed by 7 bases and the J gene end by 4 bases; junction bases not matched to a gene: 8. The CDR3 protein is CASKAGGRYYNEQFF. The CDR3 DNA sequence: TGTGCCAGCAAGGCGGGGGGGAGATATTACAATGAGCAGTTCTTC.

This chain connects TRBV2 to TRBJ2-2; perhaps TRBD2 as D (6 bases). Trimming left V 5 bases short and J 4 bases short, with 11 bases between. This CDR3 is built from 14 residues. The germline gives CDR1 SNHLY, CDR2 FYNNEI. CDR3 sequence (DNA): TGTGCCAGCAGTCTGACTAGTTCCACCGGGGAGCTGTTTTTT. This sequence encodes CASSLTSSTGELFF.

This chain links TRBV18 with TRBJ1-4, with D possibly matching TRBD1 (5 bases). This CDR3 has 13 residues. V was cut by 1 base and J by 7 bases, with 7 bases left in between. Germline CDR1 and CDR2: KGHSH and LQKENI. The CDR3 sequence: CASSPQQGEKLFF. As DNA, the CDR3 is TGTGCCAGCTCACCACAGCAGGGTGAAAAACTGTTTTTT.

The V call is TRBV6-5, the J call TRBJ1-2; 7 bases align to TRBD1. Germline CDR1 reads MNHEY; CDR2 reads SVGAGI. Unmatched junction bases numbered 3, after V lost 6 bases and J lost 8 bases. The CDR3 spans 11 residues. The CDR3 sequence: CASRDRDGYTF. The CDR3 nucleotides are TGTGCCAGCAGAGACAGGGACGGCTACACCTTC.

The V and J genes are TRBV7-9 and TRBJ1-6; a weak D match, TRBD1 (6 bases). V lost 5 bases and J 5 bases, leaving 13 bases between the germline ends. Germline CDR1 and CDR2: SEHNR and FQNEAQ (reference sequence). This CDR3 has 15 amino acids. Here the CDR3 reads CASSPRAGDNSPLHF. Here the CDR3 DNA reads TGTGCCAGCAGCCCACGGGCAGGGGATAATTCACCCCTCCACTTT.

This clone was found once. The chain carries TRBV15 and TRBJ2-5, with D possibly being TRBD1 (6 bases). The CDR3 consists of 17 residues. V was cut by 3 bases and J by 2 bases, with 19 bases left in between. CDR1 LNHNV and CDR2 YYDKDF come from the germline V gene (reference sequence). The CDR3 DNA sequence: TGTGCCACCAGCAGGGAGACAGGTTGGAACCTTCAAGAGACCCAGTACTTC. Encoded protein: CATSRETGWNLQETQYF.

J is TRBJ2-7 and V is TRBV1; the table assigns TRBD2, which was not confirmed against the DNA. TRBV1 is classified as a pseudogene. The CDR3 is 17 residues long. The CDR3 spells CTSSQAPPSGNTYEQYF. As DNA, the CDR3 is TGCACCAGCAGCCAAGCCCCGCCTAGCGGAAATACCTACGAGCAGTACTTC.

The chain carries TRBV4-2 and TRBJ2-1; a possible D gene is TRBD1 (6 bases). Germline loops: CDR1 LGHNA, CDR2 YNFKEQ. V shed 4 bases and J shed 8 bases, with 18 bases lying between them. The CDR3 totals 15 residues. The CDR3 protein is CASSLTGPNLDEQFF. The CDR3 coding sequence is TGTGCCAGCAGCCTTACAGGGCCCAATTTGGATGAGCAGTTCTTC.

The chain uses TRBV6-5 and TRBJ2-3, with TRBD2 matching over 9 bases. Germline V gene data show CDR1 as MNHEY and CDR2 as SVGAGI. The junction had 5 bases not matched to a gene; V was cut back by 2 bases and J by 5 bases. The CDR3 loop spans 15 amino acids. The DNA of the CDR3 is TGTGCCAGCAGTTACGTGGGACTAGCAGAAGATACGCAGTATTTT. This translates into CASSYVGLAEDTQYF.

The rearrangement joins TRBV5-8 to TRBJ2-7, with 7 positions matching TRBD1. The ends lost 0 bases at V and 1 base at J; junction bases unmatched: 4. Germline V gives CDR1 SGHTS, CDR2 YDEGEE. The CDR3 spans 15 residues. The CDR3 DNA follows: TGTGCCAGCAGCTTGGTTAAGGGACAGTCCTACGAGCAGTACTTC. Protein: CASSLVKGQSYEQYF.

The rearrangement uses TRBV28 and TRBJ1-1; D ambiguous. The CDR3 extends over 14 amino acids. V was shortened by 2 bases and J by 6 bases, with 13 bases between the two germline ends. Germline V lookup: CDR1 MDHEN, CDR2 SYDVKM. This CDR3 is CASSLRVLRAEAFF. The DNA of the CDR3 is TGTGCCAGCAGTTTAAGGGTATTACGCGCTGAAGCTTTCTTT.

This clone was seen just once. The chain joins TRBV11-2 to TRBJ2-7; 9 bases agree with TRBD1. The CDR3 consists of 15 residues. After removal of 5 bases from V and 2 bases from J, the junction contained 7 bases not matched to a gene. The germline V gene encodes CDR1 SGHAT and CDR2 FQNNGV. In nucleotides, the CDR3 is TGTGCCAGCAGCCAAGACAGGGGGAGAACCTACGAGCAGTACTTC. Its protein product is CASSQDRGRTYEQYF.

The chain joins TRBV28 to TRBJ2-7; D perhaps matches TRBD2 (5 bases). Deletions cut 5 bases from V and 0 bases from J, with 14 bases between. Germline V gene sequence: CDR1 MDHEN, CDR2 SYDVKM. The CDR3 has 15 residues. The CDR3 DNA reads as TGTGCCAGCAGTCAACCGTTAGGGAGCTCCTACGAGCAGTACTTC. Translation: CASSQPLGSSYEQYF.

The DNA for the CDR3 is TGTGCCAGCAATTTGGGAGGACCGAATGAAAAACTGTTTTTT. This gives the protein CASNLGGPNEKLFF. The rearrangement uses TRBV2 and TRBJ1-4; D is undetermined. CDR3 length equals 14 residues. Germline loops: CDR1 SNHLY, CDR2 FYNNEI. Trimming left V 7 bases short and J 5 bases short, with 14 bases between.

V usage is TRBV20-1 and J usage is TRBJ2-3; no clear D. This CDR3 spans 11 amino acids. CDR1 and CDR2 (germline): DFQATT, SNEGSKA (reference sequence). Trimming stripped 6 bases from V and 4 bases from J, with 8 bases between. The CDR3 reads CSALKADTQYF. CDR3 bases: TGCAGTGCCCTTAAAGCAGATACGCAGTATTTT.

The chain employs TRBV29-1 and TRBJ1-1; D unclear. The CDR3 consists of 12 residues. V lost 5 bases and J lost 10, with 17 bases in between. Germline assignment: CDR1 SQVTM and CDR2 ANQGSEA. The CDR3 loop reads CSVSNQGSRAFF. The CDR3 DNA sequence: TGCAGCGTTTCCAATCAAGGATCTCGAGCTTTCTTT. Filled out from reference TRBV29-1 and TRBJ1-1, the complete variable domain reads SAVISQKPSRDICQRGTSLTIQCQVDSQVTMMFWYRQQPGQSLTLIATANQGSEATYESGFVIDKFPISRPNLTFSTLTVSNMSPEDSSIYLCSVSNQGSRAFFGQGTRLTVV.